This T cell receptor beta chain was sequenced for a study of memory CD4+ T cells and cytomegalovirus serostatus. The study, taken as a whole, reports: The CMV-associated TCR signature appears largely within the CD4+ memory repertoire.

The sort gate was single viable CD3+CD4+CD8-CD45RO+ cells for memory CD4+ T cells. Assay used: immunoSEQ multiplex PCR; TCRdb lists only in-frame clones, some missing. The sample includes some 50,000 clones, 70% to 75% of them seen just once. Points on this clone: The target antigen is unknown.

V lost 1 base and J 8 bases, leaving 9 bases between the germline ends. Germline CDR1 and CDR2: LGHNA and YNFKEQ. CDR3 length: 14 residues. Sequencing was carried out using memory CD4+ T cells from blood. The sequence was collected from an adult in good health and CMV-seropositive. The chain has TRBV4-2 and TRBJ1-6; D might be TRBD1 (6 bases). The DNA of the CDR3 is TGTGCCAGCAGCCAAGGCAGGGGAGATTCACCCCTCCACTTT. As protein: CASSQGRGDSPLHF.